This T cell receptor beta chain was captured in a study of Tregs in tolerant kidney transplant recipients. To note about this clone: Its antigen is unknown.

Sequencing used immunoSEQ multiplex PCR; TCRdb keeps in-frame clones, though not all of them. The table records roughly 80,000 clones, 80% to 95% of them present only once. CD4+CD25+CD127- Tregs, CD4+CD25- non-Tregs, CD4 and CD8 cells were sorted. Study observations and caveats: No direct test of biological reproducibility was done here. Changing PCR primers prevented nucleotide comparison between some patients' samples.

Sequenced here: Tregs from blood, sampled before the transplant. The receptor was isolated from a human donor who received a combined kidney and bone marrow transplant.

In DNA form, the CDR3 reads TGTGCCAGCAGCTTTTCCCGCAATCAGCCCCAGCATTTT. It encodes CASSFSRNQPQHF. The chain recombines TRBV13 with TRBJ1-5; D unresolved. Trimming stripped 3 bases from V and 2 bases from J, with 5 bases between. The CDR3 runs to 13 residues. Germline CDR1 is PRHDT and CDR2 is FYEKMQ (reference sequence).